Below, 17 T cell receptor beta chains from the same sample are listed, as sequenced in a study of cytomegalovirus exposure and HLA in healthy donors. Produced via immunoSEQ multiplex PCR; TCRdb's table is partial and in-frame only. Of more than 250,000 clones listed, roughly 88% were seen once; the top ten hold about 0.91%. The sample was PBMCs. The receptors come from a woman under 30 in good health and CMV-seronegative.

This clone appeared a single time. The chain couples TRBV27 to TRBJ2-3, with no clear D. Germline V lookup: CDR1 MNHEY, CDR2 SMNVEV (reference sequence). The CDR3 runs to 12 residues. The germline V and J ends were trimmed by 3 bases and 4 bases, with 5 bases remaining between them. This CDR3 is CASSFTADTQYF. Written as DNA, the CDR3 is TGTGCCAGCAGTTTTACGGCAGATACGCAGTATTTT.

The J gene is TRBJ1-1, the V gene TRBV30, with 12 bases that match TRBD1. This CDR3 is built from 16 residues. The germline gives CDR1 GTSNPN, CDR2 SVGIG (reference sequence). V was clipped by 4 bases and J by 3 bases; unmatched bases: 9. The CDR3 coding sequence is TGTGCCTGGACCCCCACCGGGACAGGGGGCGACACTGAAGCTTTCTTT. Its translation: CAWTPTGTGGDTEAFF.

This chain uses TRBV7-9 with TRBJ2-1; TRBD2 matches 14 bases. This CDR3 comprises 13 residues. V dropped 5 bases and J dropped 9; count of bases not matched to a gene: 0. The germline V gene encodes CDR1 SEHNR and CDR2 FQNEAQ (reference sequence). The DNA for the CDR3 is TGTGCCAGCAGCGGACTAGCGGGAGGTGAGCAGTTCTTC. This encodes CASSGLAGGEQFF.

V and J are TRBV6-5 and TRBJ2-7; tentative D call: TRBD1 (6 bases). V shed 5 bases and J shed 0 bases, with 14 bases lying between them. The CDR3 loop spans 15 amino acids. CDR1 is MNHEY and CDR2 is SVGAGI in the germline V gene. This chain's CDR3 is CASSRGLDSSYEQYF. In nucleotides, the CDR3 is TGTGCCAGCAGTCGAGGACTGGACAGCTCCTACGAGCAGTACTTC.

The V gene is TRBV7-9, the J gene TRBJ2-7, with 10 bases aligning to TRBD2. The CDR3 runs to 15 residues. Germline trimming cut 6 bases from V and 2 bases from J; bases unmatched to any gene: 7. Per germline, CDR1 SEHNR and CDR2 FQNEAQ (reference sequence). The chain's CDR3 is CASSQTLAGAYEQYF. CDR3 sequence (DNA): TGTGCCAGCAGTCAAACCCTAGCGGGAGCCTACGAGCAGTACTTC. Filled out from reference TRBV7-9 and TRBJ2-7, the complete variable domain reads DTGVSQNPRHKITKRGQNVTFRCDPISEHNRLYWYRQTLGQGPEFLTYFQNEAQLEKSRLLSDRFSAERPKGSFSTLEIQRTEQGDSAMYLCASSQTLAGAYEQYFGPGTRLTVT.

The genes are TRBV11-2 and TRBJ2-5; D gene unclear. Germline CDR1 reads SGHAT; CDR2 reads FQNNGV. The V end lost 2 bases, the J end lost 1 base, and 8 bases lay between the germline ends. The CDR3 is made up of 14 amino acids. The CDR3 coding sequence is TGTGCCAGCAGCTTAATGGCTAGCCAAGAGACCCAGTACTTC. It encodes CASSLMASQETQYF.

This chain links TRBV7-3 with TRBJ2-5, with 8 bases matching TRBD2. After removal of 8 bases from V and 10 bases from J, the junction contained 12 bases not matched to a gene. CDR3 size: 13 residues. CDR1 is SGHTA and CDR2 is FQGTGA in the germline V gene. CDR3 nucleotides: TGTGCCAGCTCCCCTCTCCGGGAGGGGGACCAGTACTTC. Translation gives CASSPLREGDQYF.

The rearrangement links TRBV9 to TRBJ2-5, with D tentatively TRBD2 (6 bases). Trimming stripped 3 bases from V and 4 bases from J, with 16 bases between. This CDR3 contains 15 residues. The V gene's germline CDR1 is SGDLS and CDR2 YYNGEE. In DNA, the CDR3 is TGTGCCAGCAGCGGCGGGACGCCGGAACGAGAGACCCAGTACTTC. This translates into CASSGGTPERETQYF. Based on the CDR3 plus reference TRBV9 and TRBJ2-5, the full variable domain is DSGVTQTPKHLITATGQRVTLRCSPRSGDLSVYWYQQSLDQGLQFLIQYYNGEERAKGNILERFSAQQFPDLHSELNLSSLELGDSALYFCASSGGTPERETQYFGPGTRLLVL.

V is TRBV5-1 and J is TRBJ2-5; D perhaps matches TRBD2 (6 bases). The CDR3 loop spans 13 amino acids. Trimming took off 4 bases at V and 5 bases at J, with 12 bases between the two ends. Germline CDR1 SGHRS, CDR2 YFSETQ. CDR3 region: CASSTGVGETQYF. DNA of the CDR3: TGCGCCAGCAGCACGGGGGTAGGGGAGACCCAGTACTTC.

This chain joins TRBV7-9 and TRBJ2-2; 13 bases line up with TRBD2. With V trimmed by 5 bases and J by 8 bases, 11 bases remained unmatched. CDR3 size: 17 residues. Per germline, CDR1 SEHNR and CDR2 FQNEAQ (reference sequence). The DNA of the CDR3 is TGTGCCAGCAGCCCCTGGTGGACTAGCGGGAGCACGGGGGAGCTGTTTTTT. Protein product: CASSPWWTSGSTGELFF.

CDR3 nucleotides: TGTGCCAGCAGTCTCGACAGGGTAACTGAAAAACTGTTTTTT. Encoded protein: CASSLDRVTEKLFF. The chain joins TRBV2 to TRBJ1-4; 7 bases are a match to TRBD1. CDR1 and CDR2 (germline): SNHLY, FYNNEI. CDR3 length: 14 amino acids. V shed 5 bases, J shed 7 bases, and the junction held 7 bases outside the gene matches.

V usage is TRBV10-3 and J usage is TRBJ2-1, with 11 bases matching TRBD2. Germline values: CDR1 ENHRY, CDR2 SYGVKD. After removal of 2 bases from V and 7 bases from J, the junction contained 4 bases not matched to a gene. This CDR3 has 15 amino acids. CDR3 in DNA: TGTGCCATCAGTGAGAGTAGCGGGAGGGATAATGAGCAGTTCTTC. Residues: CAISESSGRDNEQFF.

The chain carries TRBV19 and TRBJ2-7; D is perhaps TRBD1 (5 bases). The CDR3 length is 13 residues. Germline CDR1 is LNHDA and CDR2 is SQIVND (reference sequence). V was shortened by 3 bases and J by 2 bases, with 8 bases between the two germline ends. CDR3 sequence: CASSIDSAYEQYF. Written as DNA, the CDR3 is TGTGCCAGTAGTATCGACAGCGCCTACGAGCAGTACTTC.

The chain has TRBV4-1 and TRBJ2-1; TRBD2 agrees at 13 bases. Losses at the gene ends were 2 bases for V and 5 bases for J; bases not matched to a gene: 9. The CDR3 extends over 18 amino acids. Germline V lookup: CDR1 MGHRA, CDR2 YSYEKL. This chain's CDR3 is CASSQRTLAGGRDNEQFF. CDR3 nucleotide sequence: TGCGCCAGCAGCCAACGAACACTAGCGGGAGGGAGGGACAATGAGCAGTTCTTC.

This clone was counted a few times. This same CDR3 is encoded by further DNA sequences in the sample. This rearrangement joins TRBV19 to TRBJ2-5; 13 nucleotides match TRBD2. This CDR3 has 14 amino acids. CDR1 is LNHDA, CDR2 SQIVND, per germline (reference sequence). V trimming: 3 bases; J trimming: 5 bases; junction bases outside the gene matches: 0. The DNA of the CDR3 is TGTGCCAGTAGTATGGGACTAGCGGGGGAGACCCAGTACTTC. It translates to CASSMGLAGETQYF.

The chain links TRBV6-1 to TRBJ1-2, with a weak D call TRBD1 (5 bases). Trimming removed 0 bases from V and 8 bases from J, with 19 bases in between. CDR3 length: 16 amino acids. Germline CDR1 reads MNHNS; CDR2 reads SASEGT. CDR3 amino acids: CASSEAIRAGIGGYTF. The CDR3 DNA follows: TGTGCCAGCAGTGAAGCCATAAGGGCAGGGATCGGCGGCTACACCTTC.

This clone was picked up one time. This chain connects TRBV5-1 to TRBJ2-3; possible D gene TRBD1, 6 bases. The CDR3 runs 14 residues. Germline CDR1 and CDR2: SGHRS and YFSETQ. Trimming stripped 6 bases from V and 2 bases from J, with 13 bases between. Written as DNA, the CDR3 is TGCGCCAGCACCCAGGACAGCACCACAGATACGCAGTATTTT. Translating it yields CASTQDSTTDTQYF.